This is a list of T cell receptor beta chains from one sample in a study of human T cells and chemical hapten exposure. TCRdb recomputed calls from the RACE reads with MiXCR, one row per CDR3 protein. This sample yields 80,000 to 100,000 distinct CDR3 sequences, of which around 7.8% are seen a single time; approximately 1.5% belongs to the top ten. The source was whole blood, collected in connection with sensitization to the hapten diphenylcyclopropenone (DPC). The origin of the receptors is a woman aged 25 to 39 with alopecia areata. Some clones in this sample may be carry-over from other donors' samples. Each CDR3 is given with its conserved first and last residue. Each record gives: CDR3 DNA, CDR3 protein, clone size, J gene, D gene, V gene. The D gene is left open where the match is weak. Size values are once, few and many counts, or a class for expanded clones, and some rows have none.

CDR3nt: TGCAGTGCTAGAGCCCGGACGTCCTTCTACGAGCAGTACTTC
CDR3aa: CSARARTSFYEQYF
abundance: few
j_gene: TRBJ2-7
d_gene: NA
v_gene: TRBV20-1

CDR3nt: TGTGCCAGCAGCGTAAGTGCAGGGGGCCAAGAGACCCAGTACTTC
CDR3aa: CASSVSAGGQETQYF
abundance: many
j_gene: TRBJ2-5
d_gene: TRBD1
v_gene: TRBV9

CDR3nt: TGCGGGGGAGGGGCACGAACTACTGAAGCTTTCTTT
CDR3aa: CGGGARTTEAFF
abundance: many
j_gene: TRBJ1-1
d_gene: NA
v_gene: TRBV20-1

CDR3nt: TGCGCCAGCAGCTTGGATCAGGGGGTAGTGAATTCACCCCTCCACTTT
CDR3aa: CASSLDQGVVNSPLHF
abundance: many
j_gene: TRBJ1-6
d_gene: TRBD1
v_gene: TRBV5-1

CDR3nt: TGTGCCAGCAGTTACGCTCGGGGGACCAATCAGCCCCAGCATTTT
CDR3aa: CASSYARGTNQPQHF
abundance: many
j_gene: TRBJ1-5
d_gene: NA
v_gene: TRBV6-5

CDR3nt: TGTGTCAGCAGTCTTGGGACTAGCGGGGGGACTAAAGAGACCCAGTACTTC
CDR3aa: CVSSLGTSGGTKETQYF
abundance: NA
j_gene: TRBJ2-5
d_gene: TRBD2
v_gene: TRBV12-3/TRBV12-4

CDR3nt: TGTGCTAGTGGTTTGGTTTACACTGAAGCTTTCTTT
CDR3aa: CASGLVYTEAFF
abundance: many
j_gene: TRBJ1-1
d_gene: NA
v_gene: TRBV12-5

CDR3nt: TGTGCCAGCTCCAAGGGCCCAGGGGGGTCCTACGAGCAGTACTTC
CDR3aa: CASSKGPGGSYEQYF
abundance: many
j_gene: TRBJ2-7
d_gene: NA
v_gene: TRBV5-6

CDR3nt: TGTGCCAGCAGCCCAACAGGGGGCGCATCCGGGGAGCTGTTTTTT
CDR3aa: CASSPTGGASGELFF
abundance: few
j_gene: TRBJ2-2
d_gene: TRBD1
v_gene: TRBV11-2

CDR3nt: TGCAGTGCTAGTCGCGTGAGGGTCACTCCGACAGGGGAGTTACATCAGCCCCAGCATTTT
CDR3aa: CSASRVRVTPTGELHQPQHF
abundance: NA
j_gene: TRBJ1-5
d_gene: TRBD1
v_gene: TRBV20-1

CDR3nt: TGTGCCACCATTCCGGGACAGGGTGAGGCTGGGGCCAACGTCCTGACTTTC
CDR3aa: CATIPGQGEAGANVLTF
abundance: many
j_gene: TRBJ2-6
d_gene: TRBD1
v_gene: TRBV10-3

CDR3nt: TGTGCCAGCAGTTTTATGGCGGGGAGCTCCTACGAGCAGTACTTC
CDR3aa: CASSFMAGSSYEQYF
abundance: few
j_gene: TRBJ2-7
d_gene: NA
v_gene: TRBV12-3/TRBV12-4

CDR3nt: TGCGCCAGCAGCTCCGGGACTAGCAAAGAGACCCAGTACTTC
CDR3aa: CASSSGTSKETQYF
abundance: many
j_gene: TRBJ2-5
d_gene: TRBD2
v_gene: TRBV5-1

CDR3nt: TGTGCCAGCAGCTTATTCCCGGGGCAGGGGTTCAACGAGCAGTACTTC
CDR3aa: CASSLFPGQGFNEQYF
abundance: NA
j_gene: TRBJ2-7
d_gene: NA
v_gene: TRBV11-3

CDR3nt: TGTGCCAGATGGGACAAATACAATGAGCAGTTCTTC
CDR3aa: CARWDKYNEQFF
abundance: many
j_gene: TRBJ2-1
d_gene: NA
v_gene: TRBV2

CDR3nt: TGTGCCAGCAGTTACTTCTCAGGGAAGAACACTGAAGCTTTCTTT
CDR3aa: CASSYFSGKNTEAFF
abundance: many
j_gene: TRBJ1-1
d_gene: NA
v_gene: TRBV6-6

CDR3nt: TGTGCCAGCAGCCAAGATCCGGCTAGCGGGGGAACTAGCTCCTACAATGAGCAGTTCTTC
CDR3aa: CASSQDPASGGTSSYNEQFF
abundance: few
j_gene: TRBJ2-1
d_gene: TRBD2
v_gene: TRBV4-2

CDR3nt: TGTGCCACCAGTGACCCTAAAACAGGGTTTGGCGGCTACACCTTC
CDR3aa: CATSDPKTGFGGYTF
abundance: NA
j_gene: TRBJ1-2
d_gene: NA
v_gene: TRBV24-1

CDR3nt: TGTGCCAGCAGCACACGGACAGGGGAGGCCCAGCCCCAGCATTTT
CDR3aa: CASSTRTGEAQPQHF
abundance: many
j_gene: TRBJ1-5
d_gene: TRBD1
v_gene: TRBV7-2

CDR3nt: TGTGCCTGGAAGATGTTAAGTTTCAAGAACACTGAAGCTTTCTTT
CDR3aa: CAWKMLSFKNTEAFF
abundance: many
j_gene: TRBJ1-1
d_gene: NA
v_gene: TRBV30

CDR3nt: TGTGCCAGCAGCCGACTAGCGGGGGGCCTCACGGGCGAGCAGTACTTC
CDR3aa: CASSRLAGGLTGEQYF
abundance: few
j_gene: TRBJ2-7
d_gene: TRBD2
v_gene: TRBV7-9

CDR3nt: TGTGCCAGCAGCCCCCGTCAGGTTCCCTCTGGAAACACCATATATTTT
CDR3aa: CASSPRQVPSGNTIYF
abundance: many
j_gene: TRBJ1-3
d_gene: NA
v_gene: TRBV7-2

CDR3nt: TGTGCCAGCAGTGAAGGAGCGGGCCCAGGGGGTTTTAATCAGCCCCAGCATTTT
CDR3aa: CASSEGAGPGGFNQPQHF
abundance: few
j_gene: TRBJ1-5
d_gene: TRBD1
v_gene: TRBV2

CDR3nt: TGTGCCAGCAGCCAAGAACGGGGGCAGGGAGTCGCAAATGAGCAGTTCTTC
CDR3aa: CASSQERGQGVANEQFF
abundance: many
j_gene: TRBJ2-1
d_gene: NA
v_gene: TRBV3-1

CDR3nt: TGTGCCAGCAGTTTAAGGGCCGGGACAGGGTCCTCCGCCTCTGGAAACACCATATATTTT
CDR3aa: CASSLRAGTGSSASGNTIYF
abundance: few
j_gene: TRBJ1-3
d_gene: TRBD1
v_gene: TRBV27

CDR3nt: TGTGCCAGCAGTTACCCGGGACAGGGAGGGTTCATGAACACTGAAGCTTTCTTT
CDR3aa: CASSYPGQGGFMNTEAFF
abundance: many
j_gene: TRBJ1-1
d_gene: TRBD1
v_gene: TRBV6-2/TRBV6-3

CDR3nt: TGTGCCAGCAGCTTAGGTATTTACAATGAGCAGTTCTTC
CDR3aa: CASSLGIYNEQFF
abundance: NA
j_gene: TRBJ2-1
d_gene: NA
v_gene: TRBV7-2

CDR3nt: TGTGCCAGCAGTTTTTTTTCGTGGCAGCAGAACACTGAAGCTTTCTTT
CDR3aa: CASSFFSWQQNTEAFF
abundance: NA
j_gene: TRBJ1-1
d_gene: NA
v_gene: TRBV12-3/TRBV12-4

CDR3nt: TGTGCCATTAGGGGAGACACTGAAGCTTTCTTT
CDR3aa: CAIRGDTEAFF
abundance: many
j_gene: TRBJ1-1
d_gene: NA
v_gene: TRBV10-3

CDR3nt: TGTGCTAGTGGCAGACAGGGGTACGGTCAGCCCCAGAATTTT
CDR3aa: CASGRQGYGQPQNF
abundance: NA
j_gene: TRBJ1-5
d_gene: TRBD1
v_gene: TRBV12-5

CDR3nt: TGTGCCACACGTGACACACGCCGGGCAGATACGCAGTATTTT
CDR3aa: CATRDTRRADTQYF
abundance: many
j_gene: TRBJ2-3
d_gene: NA
v_gene: TRBV7-2

CDR3nt: TGCGCCAGCAGCTTGGGGGACTCAATGAACACTGAAGCTTTCTTT
CDR3aa: CASSLGDSMNTEAFF
abundance: few
j_gene: TRBJ1-1
d_gene: NA
v_gene: TRBV5-1

CDR3nt: TGTGCCAGCAGTCCCGGGGGGGCGCGTTGTGTGACTGAAGCTTTCTTT
CDR3aa: CASSPGGARCVTEAFF
abundance: NA
j_gene: TRBJ1-1
d_gene: NA
v_gene: TRBV27

CDR3nt: TGCAGTGCTAGAGATCAGGGTTATGGCTACACCTTC
CDR3aa: CSARDQGYGYTF
abundance: many
j_gene: TRBJ1-2
d_gene: NA
v_gene: TRBV20-1

CDR3nt: TGTGCCAGCAGCTTAAAACGAACCGGAGCGGGCGAAAAACTGTTTTTT
CDR3aa: CASSLKRTGAGEKLFF
abundance: few
j_gene: TRBJ1-4
d_gene: NA
v_gene: TRBV7-8

CDR3nt: TGTGCCAGCAGCCAAGACCAGTACGGCTACACCTTC
CDR3aa: CASSQDQYGYTF
abundance: few
j_gene: TRBJ1-2
d_gene: NA
v_gene: TRBV4-2

CDR3nt: TGTGCCAGCAGCCTAAACAACGGGGCTAACACTGAAGCTTTCTTT
CDR3aa: CASSLNNGANTEAFF
abundance: many
j_gene: TRBJ1-1
d_gene: NA
v_gene: TRBV3-1

CDR3nt: TGCAGCCCAGTACAGGGAGAGACCCAGTACTTC
CDR3aa: CSPVQGETQYF
abundance: many
j_gene: TRBJ2-5
d_gene: NA
v_gene: TRBV29-1

CDR3nt: TGCGCCAGCAGCCAACCGGGACAGGGGGCAGGTCAGCCCCAGCATTTT
CDR3aa: CASSQPGQGAGQPQHF
abundance: many
j_gene: TRBJ1-5
d_gene: TRBD1
v_gene: TRBV4-1

CDR3nt: TGTGCCAGCAATAGGGGACAGTCCCCCTACAATGAGCAGTTCTTC
CDR3aa: CASNRGQSPYNEQFF
abundance: few
j_gene: TRBJ2-1
d_gene: TRBD1
v_gene: TRBV2

CDR3nt: TGTGCCAGCAGTTACCGCGCCAGAACCTACGAGCAGTACTTC
CDR3aa: CASSYRARTYEQYF
abundance: many
j_gene: TRBJ2-7
d_gene: NA
v_gene: TRBV6-5

CDR3nt: TGTGCCAGCAGCGTCAGATCCGGGACAGACAATTACGGGCAGTACTTC
CDR3aa: CASSVRSGTDNYGQYF
abundance: many
j_gene: TRBJ2-7
d_gene: NA
v_gene: TRBV21-1

CDR3nt: TGTGCCAGCAGCTTGTACAGCGATGGCTACACCTTC
CDR3aa: CASSLYSDGYTF
abundance: many
j_gene: TRBJ1-2
d_gene: NA
v_gene: TRBV5-6

CDR3nt: TGTGCCAGTAAGTCGGGCAGGAACGGAGAAGCTTTCTTT
CDR3aa: CASKSGRNGEAFF
abundance: NA
j_gene: TRBJ1-1
d_gene: NA
v_gene: TRBV19

CDR3nt: TGTGCCAGCAAAACCTACAATGAGCAGTTCTTC
CDR3aa: CASKTYNEQFF
abundance: few
j_gene: TRBJ2-1
d_gene: NA
v_gene: TRBV27

CDR3nt: TGTGCCTGGAGCGCGTCTGGGAGCGTGGAGACCCAGTACTTC
CDR3aa: CAWSASGSVETQYF
abundance: many
j_gene: TRBJ2-5
d_gene: NA
v_gene: TRBV30

CDR3nt: TGCAGTGCTAGAGGGAGAAATAGCAATCAGCCCCAGCATTTT
CDR3aa: CSARGRNSNQPQHF
abundance: few
j_gene: TRBJ1-5
d_gene: NA
v_gene: TRBV20-1

CDR3nt: TGTGCCAGCAGCTGGGACCCCACAGATACGCAGTATTTT
CDR3aa: CASSWDPTDTQYF
abundance: many
j_gene: TRBJ2-3
d_gene: NA
v_gene: TRBV5-4

CDR3nt: TGTGCCATCAGTGAGGTAGGGGCCACCTACGAGCAGTACTTC
CDR3aa: CAISEVGATYEQYF
abundance: many
j_gene: TRBJ2-7
d_gene: NA
v_gene: TRBV10-3

CDR3nt: TGTGCCAGCAGTTACTTGGTGAACACTGAAGCTTTCTTT
CDR3aa: CASSYLVNTEAFF
abundance: many
j_gene: TRBJ1-1
d_gene: NA
v_gene: TRBV6-2/TRBV6-3

CDR3nt: TGCAGTGCCCATGGCGGGGAGACCCAGTATTTT
CDR3aa: CSAHGGETQYF
abundance: few
j_gene: TRBJ2-3
d_gene: NA
v_gene: TRBV20-1

CDR3nt: TGTGCCAGCAGCCAAGATCGACTAGCGGGGGACACAGATACGCAGTATTTT
CDR3aa: CASSQDRLAGDTDTQYF
abundance: many
j_gene: TRBJ2-3
d_gene: TRBD2
v_gene: TRBV3-1